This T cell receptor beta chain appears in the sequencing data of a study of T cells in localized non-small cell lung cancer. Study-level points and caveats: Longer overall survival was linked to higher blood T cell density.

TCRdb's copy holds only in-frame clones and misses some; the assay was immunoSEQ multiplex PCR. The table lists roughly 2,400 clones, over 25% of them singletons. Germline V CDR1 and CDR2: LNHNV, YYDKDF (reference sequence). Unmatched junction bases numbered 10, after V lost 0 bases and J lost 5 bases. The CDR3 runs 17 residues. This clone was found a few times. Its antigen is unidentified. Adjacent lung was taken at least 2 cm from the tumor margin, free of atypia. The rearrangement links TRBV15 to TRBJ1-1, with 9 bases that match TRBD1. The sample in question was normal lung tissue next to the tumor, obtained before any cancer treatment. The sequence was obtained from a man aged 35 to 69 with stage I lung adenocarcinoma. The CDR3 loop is CATSREGTGGLRTEAFF. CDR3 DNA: TGTGCCACCAGCAGAGAAGGTACAGGGGGCCTAAGGACTGAAGCTTTCTTT.